The 24 T cell receptor beta chains presented below share a single source sample, sequenced in a study of vaccination and CD4 T cells after COVID-19. Cultured CD4+ T-cell DNA underwent Oncomine TCR Beta short-read sequencing. Each CDR3 protein is one row after TCRdb ran MiXCR on the PCR reads. This sample has 13,000 to 15,000 distinct CDR3 sequences; around 30% occur once, and the top ten carry about 17%. Treatment denoted: approximately nine-day PBMC culture with coronavirus spike peptide pools or control peptides (ViraFEST assay). Their antigens are not known. Material for sequencing was cultured CD4+ T cells from blood. The source is a human donor with COVID-19.

This clonotype was observed a handful of times. The genes are TRBV15 and TRBJ1-1; D is possibly TRBD1 (5 bases). Trimming left V 1 base short and J 2 bases short, with 8 bases between. There are 14 residues in the CDR3. Germline V gene sequence: CDR1 LNHNV, CDR2 YYDKDF (reference sequence). CDR3 nucleotide sequence: TGTGCCACCAGCAGAGCAAGGGGAAACACTGAAGCTTTCTTT. This sequence encodes CATSRARGNTEAFF.

The CDR3, as DNA: TGCGCCAGCAGCTTGTCGGGCAGGGCGAACACTGAAGCTTTCTTT. Protein sequence: CASSLSGRANTEAFF. The chain has TRBV5-1 and TRBJ1-1; D may be TRBD1 (5 bases). Germline values: CDR1 SGHRS, CDR2 YFSETQ. The length of the CDR3 is 15 residues. Deletions cut 1 base from V and 1 base from J, with 11 bases between.

This clonotype was seen a handful of times. V gene TRBV12-3 or TRBV12-4 combines with J gene TRBJ2-3; 10 nucleotides align to TRBD2. The V gene end was trimmed by 7 bases and the J gene end by 2 bases; junction bases not matched to a gene: 6. This CDR3 spans 15 amino acids. The CDR3 DNA follows: TGTGCCAGCAACCTAGCGGGGGCTACCACAGATACGCAGTATTTT. Translated, it gives CASNLAGATTDTQYF.

The CDR3 region is CASSFRGQGEKLFF. The DNA of the CDR3 is TGTGCCAGCAGTTTTAGGGGGCAAGGGGAAAAACTGTTTTTT. The V and J genes are TRBV27 and TRBJ1-4; 7 bases agree with TRBD1. This CDR3 spans 14 amino acids. Trimming took 3 bases from V and 8 from J; bases not matched to a gene: 6. Germline-derived CDR1 and CDR2 are MNHEY and SMNVEV (reference sequence).

The chain recombines TRBV30 with TRBJ2-5, with 8 bases lining up with TRBD2. The germline V gene has CDR1 GTSNPN and CDR2 SVGIG (reference sequence). CDR3 length equals 13 residues. Germline trimming cut 4 bases from V and 4 bases from J; bases unmatched to any gene: 5. The CDR3 region is CAWNPGGRETQYF. The CDR3 DNA sequence: TGTGCCTGGAACCCGGGGGGGCGAGAGACCCAGTACTTC.

This rearrangement joins TRBV5-6 to TRBJ1-2; D remains ambiguous. The CDR3 runs to 14 residues. Germline V CDR1 and CDR2: SGHDT, YYEEEE. V was trimmed by 0 bases and J by 8 bases, leaving 14 bases between them. As DNA, the CDR3 is TGTGCCAGCAGCTTGGGCTCGCTCATCCCAGGCTACACCTTC. Translation gives CASSLGSLIPGYTF.

The chain recombines TRBV5-1 with TRBJ2-5, with D possibly being TRBD1 (6 bases). The germline V gene has CDR1 SGHRS and CDR2 YFSETQ. V was clipped by 0 bases and J by 4 bases, with 7 bases between them. There are 13 residues in the CDR3. CDR3 in DNA: TGCGCCAGCAGCTTGGACAGGGTAGAGACCCAGTACTTC. The encoded protein is CASSLDRVETQYF.

The chain uses TRBV20-1 and TRBJ2-7; the D gene is possibly TRBD2 (6 bases). V lost 6 bases and J lost 5, with 20 bases in between. The CDR3 is 14 amino acids. Germline CDR1 reads DFQATT; CDR2 reads SNEGSKA (reference sequence). This CDR3 reads CSALGLTVSDEQYF. CDR3 in DNA: TGCAGTGCACTGGGACTCACTGTGTCTGACGAGCAGTACTTC.

This clonotype was detected only a few times. The chain joins TRBV6-1 to TRBJ2-5; 11 positions match TRBD2. The CDR3 extends over 16 amino acids. V lost 8 bases to trimming and J lost 5 bases; unmatched junction nucleotides: 13. The germline V gene encodes CDR1 MNHNS and CDR2 SASEGT. CDR3 sequence: CASRPLAGGPGETQYF. The CDR3 bases are TGTGCCAGCCGCCCCCTAGCGGGGGGACCAGGGGAGACCCAGTACTTC.

The V gene is TRBV28, the J gene TRBJ2-5; D uncertain. V was shortened by 9 bases and J by 5 bases, with 13 bases between the two germline ends. CDR1 and CDR2 (germline): MDHEN, SYDVKM. This CDR3 region has 12 residues. This chain's CDR3 is CASSHGWETQYF. CDR3 nucleotide sequence: TGTGCCAGTTCCCATGGGTGGGAGACCCAGTACTTC.

There are a few counts of this clonotype. This chain connects TRBV20-1 to TRBJ2-7; a possible D gene is TRBD2 (7 bases). This CDR3 region has 13 residues. The V gene's germline CDR1 is DFQATT and CDR2 SNEGSKA (reference sequence). The germline V and J ends were trimmed by 3 bases and 6 bases, with 15 bases remaining between them. The CDR3 DNA reads as TGCAGTGCTAGTGGCGGGGGCCCGTCCGAGCAGTACTTC. Translated, it gives CSASGGGPSEQYF.

This sequence joins TRBV5-5 and TRBJ2-7; D ambiguous. This CDR3 has 12 residues. V was trimmed by 4 bases and J by 7 bases, leaving 12 bases between them. CDR1 is SGHKS and CDR2 is YYEKEE in the germline V gene (reference sequence). The CDR3 DNA reads as TGTGCCAGCAGCCACCCTTCCGTAGAGCAGTACTTC. Its protein is CASSHPSVEQYF. The full variable domain, rest sourced from reference TRBV5-5 and TRBJ2-7, is DAGVTQSPTHLIKTRGQQVTLRCSPISGHKSVSWYQQVLGQGPQFIFQYYEKEERGRGNFPDRFSARQFPNYSSELNVNALLLGDSALYLCASSHPSVEQYFGPGTRLTVT.

This chain links TRBV11-3 with TRBJ2-4, with D perhaps matching TRBD2 (6 bases). This CDR3 has 15 amino acids. Trimming pared 0 bases from V and 3 bases from J, leaving 9 bases between. Germline V gene lookup returns CDR1 SGHNT and CDR2 YENEEA. The CDR3 DNA sequence: TGTGCCAGCAGCTTAGACGGAGGGGTCAAAAACATTCAGTACTTC. It codes for CASSLDGGVKNIQYF.

The V gene is TRBV3-1, the J gene TRBJ1-6; maybe TRBD1 (5 bases). V dropped 6 bases and J dropped 6 bases, with 12 bases sitting between them. Germline V gives CDR1 LGHDT, CDR2 YNNKEL (reference sequence). The CDR3 spans 14 residues. CDR3 protein: CASRKQESNSPLHF. The CDR3 bases are TGTGCCAGCAGGAAACAGGAAAGTAATTCACCCCTCCACTTT.

V and J are TRBV11-2 and TRBJ1-4; 8 bases map to TRBD1. The CDR3 contains 15 residues. The germline V gene has CDR1 SGHAT and CDR2 FQNNGV. Trimming removed 5 bases from V and 1 base from J; junction bases left unmatched: 3. CDR3 nucleotide sequence: TGTGCCAGCAGCGTAGGACAGGGAACTAATGAAAAACTGTTTTTT. Translating it yields CASSVGQGTNEKLFF.

The chain links TRBV7-2 to TRBJ2-3; D gene unclear. This CDR3 is 10 amino acids long. Per the germline V gene, CDR1 is SGHTA and CDR2 is FQGNSA. V lost 4 bases, J lost 12 bases, and 8 bases lay in between. CDR3 sequence: CASSSRSQYF. CDR3 bases: TGTGCCAGCAGCTCCCGCTCCCAGTATTTT.

Only a few counts were recorded for this clonotype. The chain recombines TRBV7-2 with TRBJ1-1; D gene ambiguous. Germline CDR1 reads SGHTA; CDR2 reads FQGNSA. The CDR3 spans 14 residues. Trimming left V 1 base short and J 1 base short, with 7 bases between. The CDR3 coding sequence is TGTGCCAGCAGCTTAGGCCGGGGGAACACTGAAGCTTTCTTT. Its translation is CASSLGRGNTEAFF. The whole variable domain, filled in from reference TRBV7-2 and TRBJ1-1, reads GAGVSQSPSNKVTEKGKDVELRCDPISGHTALYWYRQSLGQGLEFLIYFQGNSAPDKSGLPSDRFSAERTGGSVSTLTIQRTQQEDSAVYLCASSLGRGNTEAFFGQGTRLTVV.

The rearrangement uses TRBV2 and TRBJ2-5; 10 positions match TRBD2. The V and J ends lost 3 bases and 7 bases, in that order; junction bases with no gene match: 20. The CDR3 is 19 amino acids. Germline CDR1 SNHLY, CDR2 FYNNEI. The CDR3 nucleotides read TGTGCCAGCAGTGATGCAGATGGGGGAAGGACTAGCGGCGGTAGGACCCAGTACTTC. Translated, it gives CASSDADGGRTSGGRTQYF.

This clonotype was detected once. The chain uses TRBV19 and TRBJ2-3; D uncertain. This CDR3 has 15 residues. V lost 4 bases and J 2 bases, leaving 13 bases between the germline ends. CDR1 is LNHDA and CDR2 is SQIVND in the germline V gene (reference sequence). This CDR3 is CASSTGARTTDTQYF. The CDR3, as DNA: TGTGCCAGTAGTACCGGTGCTCGCACCACAGATACGCAGTATTTT.

The chain couples TRBV19 to TRBJ1-3; no firm D call. The CDR3 has 14 residues. Germline V gives CDR1 LNHDA, CDR2 SQIVND (reference sequence). V gave up 5 bases and J gave up 5 bases, with 13 bases separating them. DNA of the CDR3: TGTGCCAGTAGTTTGGACTCAGTCAGAAACACCATATATTTT. Translating gives CASSLDSVRNTIYF.

The chain has TRBV7-8 and TRBJ1-5; D ambiguous. CDR1 and CDR2 (germline): SGHVS, FQNEAQ. The CDR3 runs to 15 residues. V lost 5 bases and J lost 0, with 11 bases in between. The CDR3 here is CASSRHQDSNQPQHF. The CDR3, as DNA: TGTGCCAGCAGCAGACATCAGGATAGCAATCAGCCCCAGCATTTT.

The rearrangement uses TRBV6-5 and TRBJ2-1; D might be TRBD2 (6 bases). CDR3 length: 15 amino acids. Germline lookup yields CDR1 MNHEY and CDR2 SVGAGI. The V and J ends lost 2 bases and 1 base respectively, with 9 bases between them. The CDR3 sequence: CASSYAGKSYNEQFF. The CDR3 DNA reads TGTGCCAGCAGTTACGCGGGGAAGTCCTACAATGAGCAGTTCTTC.

This clonotype was picked up a small number of times. This chain connects TRBV20-1 to TRBJ2-5; 14 positions agree with TRBD2. The ends lost 7 bases at V and 7 bases at J; junction bases unmatched: 11. The CDR3 is made up of 15 amino acids. Germline V gene sequence: CDR1 DFQATT, CDR2 SNEGSKA (reference sequence). The CDR3 DNA sequence: TGCAGTGTTGGGACTAGCGGGGGTTTCGCGGTGACCCAGTACTTC. This gives the protein CSVGTSGGFAVTQYF.

V usage is TRBV11-2 and J usage is TRBJ2-2; D is unclear. The CDR3 length is 14 residues. The V gene lost 2 bases and the J gene lost 3 bases, with 7 bases spanning the gap. CDR1 is SGHAT, CDR2 FQNNGV, per germline. The CDR3 is CASSLSTDTGELFF. The DNA for the CDR3 is TGTGCCAGCAGCTTAAGTACGGACACCGGGGAGCTGTTTTTT.